This TCR beta chain was recovered during a study of cytomegalovirus exposure and HLA in healthy donors. Study observations and caveats: In vitro testing confirmed a few CMV-associated chains as specific for CMV antigens. Listed as cytomegalovirus-associated were approximately 160 TCR beta chains.

As concerns this clone: Its antigen is still unknown.

Assay: immunoSEQ multiplex PCR; the TCRdb copy retains only in-frame clones and omits some. The data show fewer than 100,000 clones, with 94% seen just once and about 3.6% held by the top ten. This receptor was obtained from a woman between 18 and 30 years old in good health and CMV-seropositive. Sequenced material: PBMCs.

CDR3 amino acids: CASSSPDTEVYGYTF. The DNA of the CDR3 is TGTGCCAGCAGTTCCCCAGACACCGAAGTTTATGGCTACACCTTC. The gene calls are TRBV6-5 and TRBJ1-2; D gene ambiguous. This CDR3 has 15 amino acids. Germline CDR1 reads MNHEY; CDR2 reads SVGAGI. Trimming stripped 4 bases from V and 5 bases from J, with 17 bases between.